These 2 T cell receptor beta chains came from one sample sequenced in a study of blood T cell repertoires in COVID-19. Clones were read by immunoSEQ multiplex PCR, and TCRdb kept only the in-frame ones, dropping some. Altogether approximately 74,000 clones are present, approximately 89% being singletons, with the ten largest covering around 4.5%. The sequenced material came from peripheral blood. All receptors come from an older woman with active COVID-19.

This clone has a single count. This rearrangement joins TRBV24-1 to TRBJ2-5; TRBD1 might be the D (6 bases). Germline V CDR1 and CDR2: KGHDR, SFDVKD. The V and J ends lost 5 bases and 5 bases respectively, with 14 bases between them. The CDR3 loop spans 14 amino acids. CDR3 residues: CATSAGRGGETQYF. Here the CDR3 DNA reads TGTGCCACCAGTGCGGGGCGAGGGGGTGAGACCCAGTACTTC.

The chain combines TRBV7-2 with TRBJ1-5; weak D call: TRBD1 (5 bases). The CDR3 extends over 15 amino acids. Germline loops: CDR1 SGHTA, CDR2 FQGNSA. Trimming removed 5 bases at V and 0 bases at J, with 11 bases between. The DNA of the CDR3 is TGTGCCAGCAGCGTTAGTAGGGGTAGCAATCAGCCCCAGCATTTT. Its protein product is CASSVSRGSNQPQHF.